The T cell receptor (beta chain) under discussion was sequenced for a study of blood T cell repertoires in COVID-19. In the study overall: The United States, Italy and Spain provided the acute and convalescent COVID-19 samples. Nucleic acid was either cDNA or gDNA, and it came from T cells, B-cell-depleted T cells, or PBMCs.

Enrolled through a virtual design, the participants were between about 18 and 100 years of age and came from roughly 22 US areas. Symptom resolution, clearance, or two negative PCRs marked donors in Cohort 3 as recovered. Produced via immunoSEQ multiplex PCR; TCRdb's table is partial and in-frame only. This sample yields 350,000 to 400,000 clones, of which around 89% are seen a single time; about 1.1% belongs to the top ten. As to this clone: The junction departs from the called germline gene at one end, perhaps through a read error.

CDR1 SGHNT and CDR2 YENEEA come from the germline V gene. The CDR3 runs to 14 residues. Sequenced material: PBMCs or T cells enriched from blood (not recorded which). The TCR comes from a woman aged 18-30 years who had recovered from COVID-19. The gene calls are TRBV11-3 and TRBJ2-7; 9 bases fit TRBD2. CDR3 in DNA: TGTGCCAGCAGAACGGAATACCGCGGGAGGGCGATAGACTTC. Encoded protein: CASRTEYRGRAIDF.